This TCR beta chain stems from a study of blood T cells in healthy people across ages. CDR3 length: 14 residues. From germline, CDR1 is SGHRS and CDR2 YFSETQ. V shed 5 bases and J shed 0 bases, with 11 bases lying between them. A second 7 to 11 cycle PCR used barcoded and J-beta primers. TCRdb called the 5' RACE reads again in MiXCR, with one record for every CDR3 protein. The repertoire holds roughly 2 million distinct CDR3 sequences, roughly 52% seen once, with less than 2.5% in the top ten. The clonotype was recovered from a middle-aged woman in good health. The V and J genes are TRBV5-1 and TRBJ2-5; no clear D. Sequencing was carried out using blood. For the CDR3, the DNA is TGCGCCAGCAGAAAGGACGCCCACCAAGAGACCCAGTACTTC. It encodes CASRKDAHQETQYF.